Following are 7 T cell receptor beta chains from one sample sequenced in a study of cytomegalovirus exposure and HLA in healthy donors. The data were produced by immunoSEQ multiplex PCR, yet TCRdb's version contains in-frame clones alone and is incomplete. The data hold 150,000 to 200,000 clones, with about 82% observed a single time. The source material was PBMCs. The receptors were sampled from a woman aged 18-29 years in good health and CMV-seronegative.

This sequence joins TRBV5-8 and TRBJ1-2; a weak D match, TRBD1 (5 bases). The V end lost 4 bases, the J end lost 6 bases, and 16 bases lay between the germline ends. The germline V gene encodes CDR1 SGHTS and CDR2 YDEGEE. The CDR3 has 14 residues. Written as DNA, the CDR3 is TGTGCCAGCAGCCCCCCCCCGGGGGGTAATGGCTACACCTTC. Translating gives CASSPPPGGNGYTF. The whole variable domain, filled in from reference TRBV5-8 and TRBJ1-2, reads EAGVTQSPTHLIKTRGQQATLRCSPISGHTSVYWYQQALGLGLQFLLWYDEGEERNRGNFPPRFSGRQFPNYSSELNVNALELEDSALYLCASSPPPGGNGYTFGSGTRLTVV.

This rearrangement joins TRBV7-9 to TRBJ2-1; possible D gene TRBD1, 5 bases. The CDR3 loop spans 14 amino acids. V was shortened by 1 base and J by 7 bases, with 11 bases between the two germline ends. The germline gives CDR1 SEHNR, CDR2 FQNEAQ (reference sequence). CDR3 loop: CASSLVQGLNEQFF. The CDR3 DNA follows: TGTGCCAGCAGCTTAGTTCAGGGTCTGAATGAGCAGTTCTTC.

The chain couples TRBV7-2 to TRBJ2-3; D might be TRBD1 (6 bases). This CDR3 spans 14 amino acids. V was shortened by 1 base and J by 2 bases, with 7 bases between the two germline ends. CDR1 SGHTA and CDR2 FQGNSA come from the germline V gene. CDR3 protein: CASSLVGATDTQYF. CDR3 sequence (DNA): TGTGCCAGCAGCTTAGTGGGGGCCACAGATACGCAGTATTTT.

The chain is built from TRBV5-6 and TRBJ1-1; no firm D call. Per the germline V gene, CDR1 is SGHDT and CDR2 is YYEEEE. V was pared by 6 bases and J by 7 bases, with 16 bases between. CDR3 size: 13 residues. The CDR3 DNA reads as TGTGCCAGCATCCGACGCGGGCAGGATGAAGCTTTCTTT. It translates to CASIRRGQDEAFF.

This chain uses TRBV10-3 with TRBJ2-2, with unresolved D. Between the trimmed V and J ends, which lost 4 bases and 7 bases, there was a span of 7 bases. The CDR3 is made up of 12 amino acids. The germline V gene encodes CDR1 ENHRY and CDR2 SYGVKD. The CDR3, as DNA: TGTGCCATCAGTGTCCTCGGCGGGGAGCTGTTTTTT. Protein sequence: CAISVLGGELFF.

The chain carries TRBV5-1 and TRBJ1-1; 7 bases match TRBD1. The CDR3 contains 16 residues. Per germline, CDR1 SGHRS and CDR2 YFSETQ. Trimming took 2 bases from V and 0 from J; bases not matched to a gene: 7. CDR3 sequence (DNA): TGCGCCAGCAGCTTAGACAGGGTTACCTTGAACACTGAAGCTTTCTTT. This sequence encodes CASSLDRVTLNTEAFF.

J is TRBJ2-7 and V is TRBV7-8; the match to TRBD1 covers 9 bases. CDR3 size: 15 residues. V shed 5 bases and J 6 bases; nucleotides not matched to a gene: 11. The germline V gene encodes CDR1 SGHVS and CDR2 FQNEAQ. The CDR3 nucleotides are TGTGCCAGCAGCCGACGCCGGGACAGGGTAGGCGAGCAGTACTTC. Its translation is CASSRRRDRVGEQYF.